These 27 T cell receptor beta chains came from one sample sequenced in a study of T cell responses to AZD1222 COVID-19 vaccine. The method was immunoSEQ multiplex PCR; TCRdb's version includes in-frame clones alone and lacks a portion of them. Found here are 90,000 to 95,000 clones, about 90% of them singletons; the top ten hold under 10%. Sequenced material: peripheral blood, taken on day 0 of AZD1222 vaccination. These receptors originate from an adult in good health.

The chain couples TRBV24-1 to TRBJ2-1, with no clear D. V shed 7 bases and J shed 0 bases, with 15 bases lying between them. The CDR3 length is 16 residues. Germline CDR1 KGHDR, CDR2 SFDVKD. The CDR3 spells CATSLCSSSSYNEQFF. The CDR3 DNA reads TGTGCCACCAGCCTCTGTAGCTCGAGCTCCTACAATGAGCAGTTCTTC.

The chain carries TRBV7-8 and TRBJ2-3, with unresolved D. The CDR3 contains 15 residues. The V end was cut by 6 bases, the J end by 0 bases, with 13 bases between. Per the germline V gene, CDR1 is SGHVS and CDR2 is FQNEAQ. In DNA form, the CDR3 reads TGTGCCAGCAGTCAGGCCGCTACTAGCACAGATACGCAGTATTTT. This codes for CASSQAATSTDTQYF. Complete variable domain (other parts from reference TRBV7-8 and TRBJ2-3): GAGVSQSPRYKVAKRGQDVALRCDPISGHVSLFWYQQALGQGPEFLTYFQNEAQLDKSGLPSDRFFAERPEGSVSTLKIQRTQQEDSAVYLCASSQAATSTDTQYFGPGTRLTVL.

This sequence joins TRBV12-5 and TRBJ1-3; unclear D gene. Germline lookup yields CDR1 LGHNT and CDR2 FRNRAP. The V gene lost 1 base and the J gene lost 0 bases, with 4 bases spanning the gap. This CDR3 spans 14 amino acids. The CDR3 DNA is TGTGCTAGTGGTTTGGGCAGCTCTGGAAACACCATATATTTT. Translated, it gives CASGLGSSGNTIYF.

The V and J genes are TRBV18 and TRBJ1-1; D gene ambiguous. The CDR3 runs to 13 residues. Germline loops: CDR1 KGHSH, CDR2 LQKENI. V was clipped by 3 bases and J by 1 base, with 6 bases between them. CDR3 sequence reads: CASSPRWNTEAFF. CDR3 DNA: TGTGCCAGCTCACCTCGGTGGAACACTGAAGCTTTCTTT. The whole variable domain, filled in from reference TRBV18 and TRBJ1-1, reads NAGVMQNPRHLVRRRGQEARLRCSPMKGHSHVYWYRQLPEEGLKFMVYLQKENIIDESGMPKERFSAEFPKEGPSILRIQQVVRGDSAAYFCASSPRWNTEAFFGQGTRLTVV.

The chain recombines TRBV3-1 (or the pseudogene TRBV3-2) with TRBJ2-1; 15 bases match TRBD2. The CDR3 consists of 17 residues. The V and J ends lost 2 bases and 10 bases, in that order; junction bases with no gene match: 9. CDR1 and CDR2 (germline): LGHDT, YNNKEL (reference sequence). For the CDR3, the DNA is TGTGCCAGCAGCCAATCCGAGTGGACTAGCGGGGGGGCCGAGCAGTTCTTC. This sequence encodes CASSQSEWTSGGAEQFF.

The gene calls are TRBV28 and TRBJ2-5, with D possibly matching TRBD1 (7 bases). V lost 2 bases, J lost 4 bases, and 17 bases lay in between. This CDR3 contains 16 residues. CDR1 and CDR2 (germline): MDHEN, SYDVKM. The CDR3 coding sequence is TGTGCCAGCAGTTTAATTCAGATGGAGGGGGCAGAGACCCAGTACTTC. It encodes CASSLIQMEGAETQYF.

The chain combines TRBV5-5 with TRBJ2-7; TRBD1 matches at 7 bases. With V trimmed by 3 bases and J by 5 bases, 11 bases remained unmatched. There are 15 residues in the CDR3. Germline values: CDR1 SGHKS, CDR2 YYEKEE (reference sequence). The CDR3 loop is CASSWPSRGWDEQYF. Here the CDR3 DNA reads TGTGCCAGCAGCTGGCCGTCCAGGGGGTGGGACGAGCAGTACTTC. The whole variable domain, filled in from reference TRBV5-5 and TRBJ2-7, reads DAGVTQSPTHLIKTRGQQVTLRCSPISGHKSVSWYQQVLGQGPQFIFQYYEKEERGRGNFPDRFSARQFPNYSSELNVNALLLGDSALYLCASSWPSRGWDEQYFGPGTRLTVT.

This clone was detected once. The DNA for the CDR3 is TGTGCCAGTACCCCCGTACTGGGGGGGCTTGGGGAAAAACTGTTTTTT. Its protein product is CASTPVLGGLGEKLFF. The chain employs TRBV19 and TRBJ1-4, with TRBD1 as a possible D gene (6 bases). The V gene's germline CDR1 is LNHDA and CDR2 SQIVND (reference sequence). CDR3 length: 16 amino acids. Trimming took 7 bases from V and 8 from J, leaving 23 bases between them.

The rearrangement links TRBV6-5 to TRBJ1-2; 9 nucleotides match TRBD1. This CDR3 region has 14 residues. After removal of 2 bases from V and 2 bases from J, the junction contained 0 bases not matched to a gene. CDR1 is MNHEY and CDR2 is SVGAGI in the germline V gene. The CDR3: CASSYGTGNYGYTF. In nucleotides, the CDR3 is TGTGCCAGCAGTTACGGGACAGGGAACTATGGCTACACCTTC.

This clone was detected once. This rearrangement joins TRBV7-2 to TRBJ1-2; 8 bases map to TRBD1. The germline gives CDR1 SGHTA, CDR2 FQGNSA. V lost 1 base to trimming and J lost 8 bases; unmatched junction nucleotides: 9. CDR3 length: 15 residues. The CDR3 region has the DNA TGTGCCAGCAGCTTAGAGCCACAGGGGGTTAGGGGCTACACCTTC. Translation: CASSLEPQGVRGYTF.

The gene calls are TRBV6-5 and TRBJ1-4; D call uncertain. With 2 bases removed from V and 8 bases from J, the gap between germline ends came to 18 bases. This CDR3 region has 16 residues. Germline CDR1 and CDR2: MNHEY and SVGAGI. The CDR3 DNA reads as TGTGCCAGCAGTTACGGGCGGTCGCAAGCAAGGGAAAAACTGTTTTTT. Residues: CASSYGRSQAREKLFF.

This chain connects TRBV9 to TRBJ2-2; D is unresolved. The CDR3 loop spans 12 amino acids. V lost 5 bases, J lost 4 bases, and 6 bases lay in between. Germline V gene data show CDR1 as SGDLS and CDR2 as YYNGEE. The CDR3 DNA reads TGTGCCAGCAGGCCGAGCACCGGGGAGCTGTTTTTT. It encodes CASRPSTGELFF. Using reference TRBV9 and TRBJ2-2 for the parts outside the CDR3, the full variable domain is DSGVTQTPKHLITATGQRVTLRCSPRSGDLSVYWYQQSLDQGLQFLIQYYNGEERAKGNILERFSAQQFPDLHSELNLSSLELGDSALYFCASRPSTGELFFGEGSRLTVL.

The CDR3 protein is CSVEEAGQPQHF. The CDR3 DNA follows: TGCAGCGTTGAAGAAGCGGGTCAGCCCCAGCATTTT. The chain employs TRBV29-1 and TRBJ1-5; D call uncertain. This CDR3 has 12 amino acids. Germline V gene sequence: CDR1 SQVTM, CDR2 ANQGSEA. Deletions cut 0 bases from V and 6 bases from J, with 6 bases between.

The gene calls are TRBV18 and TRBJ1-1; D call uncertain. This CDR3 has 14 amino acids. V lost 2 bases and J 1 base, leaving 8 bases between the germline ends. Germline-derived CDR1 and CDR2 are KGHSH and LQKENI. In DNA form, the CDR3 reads TGTGCCAGCTCACCATTAGAGAAGAACACTGAAGCTTTCTTT. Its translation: CASSPLEKNTEAFF. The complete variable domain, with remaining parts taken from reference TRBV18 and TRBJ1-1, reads NAGVMQNPRHLVRRRGQEARLRCSPMKGHSHVYWYRQLPEEGLKFMVYLQKENIIDESGMPKERFSAEFPKEGPSILRIQQVVRGDSAAYFCASSPLEKNTEAFFGQGTRLTVV.

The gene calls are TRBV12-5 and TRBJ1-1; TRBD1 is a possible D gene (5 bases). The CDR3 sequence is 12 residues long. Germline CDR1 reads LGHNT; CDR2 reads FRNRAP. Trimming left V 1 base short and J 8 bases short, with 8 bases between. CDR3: CASGLETVEAFF. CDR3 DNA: TGTGCTAGTGGTTTGGAGACAGTCGAAGCTTTCTTT.

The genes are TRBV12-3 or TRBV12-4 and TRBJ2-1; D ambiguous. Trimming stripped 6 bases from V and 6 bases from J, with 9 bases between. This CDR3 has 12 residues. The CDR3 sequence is CASSPTGNEQFF. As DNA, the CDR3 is TGTGCCAGCAGCCCGACGGGCAATGAGCAGTTCTTC.

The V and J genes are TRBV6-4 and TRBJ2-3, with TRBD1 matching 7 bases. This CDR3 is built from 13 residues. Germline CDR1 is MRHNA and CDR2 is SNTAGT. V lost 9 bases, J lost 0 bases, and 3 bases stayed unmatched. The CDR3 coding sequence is TGTGCCAGACAGGGGTTTAGCACAGATACGCAGTATTTT. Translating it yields CARQGFSTDTQYF.

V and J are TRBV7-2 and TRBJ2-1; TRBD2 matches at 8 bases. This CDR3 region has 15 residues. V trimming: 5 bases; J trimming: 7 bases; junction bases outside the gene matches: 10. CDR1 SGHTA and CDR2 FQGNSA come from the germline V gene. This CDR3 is CASSRREGGQNEQFF. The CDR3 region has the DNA TGTGCCAGCAGCCGCCGGGAGGGTGGCCAGAATGAGCAGTTCTTC.

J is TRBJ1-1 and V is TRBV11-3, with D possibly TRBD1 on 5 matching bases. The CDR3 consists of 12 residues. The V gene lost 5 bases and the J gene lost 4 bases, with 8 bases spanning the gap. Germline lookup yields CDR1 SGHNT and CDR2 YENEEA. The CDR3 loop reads CASSHGGTEAFF. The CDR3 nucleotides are TGTGCCAGCAGCCACGGGGGCACTGAAGCTTTCTTT.

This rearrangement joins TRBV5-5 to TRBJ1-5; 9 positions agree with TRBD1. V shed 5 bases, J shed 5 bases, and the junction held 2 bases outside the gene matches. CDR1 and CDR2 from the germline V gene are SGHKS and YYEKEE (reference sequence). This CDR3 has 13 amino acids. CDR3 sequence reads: CASSRQGDQPQHF. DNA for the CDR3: TGTGCCAGCAGTCGACAGGGGGATCAGCCCCAGCATTTT.

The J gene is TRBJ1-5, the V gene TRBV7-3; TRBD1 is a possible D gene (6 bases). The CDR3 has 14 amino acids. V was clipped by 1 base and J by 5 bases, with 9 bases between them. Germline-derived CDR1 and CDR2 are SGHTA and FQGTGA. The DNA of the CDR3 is TGTGCCAGCAGCTTAAGGGACACCCATCAGCCCCAGCATTTT. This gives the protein CASSLRDTHQPQHF.

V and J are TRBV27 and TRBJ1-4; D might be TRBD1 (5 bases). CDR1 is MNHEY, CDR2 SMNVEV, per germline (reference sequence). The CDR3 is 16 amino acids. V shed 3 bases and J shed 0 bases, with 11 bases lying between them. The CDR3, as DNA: TGTGCCAGCAGTTTTCACAGGTTAACAACTAATGAAAAACTGTTTTTT. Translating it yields CASSFHRLTTNEKLFF. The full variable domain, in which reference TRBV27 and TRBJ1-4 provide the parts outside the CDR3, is EAQVTQNPRYLITVTGKKLTVTCSQNMNHEYMSWYRQDPGLGLRQIYYSMNVEVTDKGDVPEGYKVSRKEKRNFPLILESPSPNQTSLYFCASSFHRLTTNEKLFFGSGTQLSVL.

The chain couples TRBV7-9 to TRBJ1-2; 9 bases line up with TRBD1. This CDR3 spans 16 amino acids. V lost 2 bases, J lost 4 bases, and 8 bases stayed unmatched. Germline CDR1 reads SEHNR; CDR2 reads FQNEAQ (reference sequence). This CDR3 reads CASSLIGEQGAYGYTF. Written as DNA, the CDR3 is TGTGCCAGCAGCTTAATAGGTGAACAGGGGGCCTATGGCTACACCTTC.

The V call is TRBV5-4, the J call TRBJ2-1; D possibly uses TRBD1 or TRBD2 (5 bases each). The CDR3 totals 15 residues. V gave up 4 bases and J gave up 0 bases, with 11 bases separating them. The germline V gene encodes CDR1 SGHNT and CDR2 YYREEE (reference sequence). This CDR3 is CASSDGGGSYNEQFF. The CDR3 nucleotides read TGTGCCAGCAGCGACGGTGGGGGCTCCTACAATGAGCAGTTCTTC.

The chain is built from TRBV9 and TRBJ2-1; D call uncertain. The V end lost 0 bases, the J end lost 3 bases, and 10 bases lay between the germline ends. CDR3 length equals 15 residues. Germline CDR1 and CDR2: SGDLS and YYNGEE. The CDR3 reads CASSVGVGYYNEQFF. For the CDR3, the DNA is TGTGCCAGCAGCGTAGGGGTAGGGTACTACAATGAGCAGTTCTTC. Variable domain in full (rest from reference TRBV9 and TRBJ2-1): DSGVTQTPKHLITATGQRVTLRCSPRSGDLSVYWYQQSLDQGLQFLIQYYNGEERAKGNILERFSAQQFPDLHSELNLSSLELGDSALYFCASSVGVGYYNEQFFGPGTRLTVL.

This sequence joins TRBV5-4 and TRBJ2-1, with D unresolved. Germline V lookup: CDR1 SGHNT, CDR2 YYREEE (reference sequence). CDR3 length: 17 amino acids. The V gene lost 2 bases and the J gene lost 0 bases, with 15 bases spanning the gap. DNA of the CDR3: TGTGCCAGCAGCTTCCCAGGTGTGGCGGTCTCCTACAATGAGCAGTTCTTC. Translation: CASSFPGVAVSYNEQFF.

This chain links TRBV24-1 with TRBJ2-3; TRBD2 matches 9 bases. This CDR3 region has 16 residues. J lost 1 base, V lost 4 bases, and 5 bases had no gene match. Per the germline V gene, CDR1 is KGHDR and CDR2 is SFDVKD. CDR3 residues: CATSDRSGGRTDTQYF. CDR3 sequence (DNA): TGTGCCACCAGTGACCGTAGCGGGGGACGCACAGATACGCAGTATTTT.